The 9 T cell receptor beta chains reported below all come from one sample, sequenced in a study of CD8+ T cells in alopecia areata. After isolation, RNA underwent reverse transcription to generate cDNA as the sequencing template. Generated by immunoSEQ multiplex PCR, the TCRdb table keeps only in-frame clones and is missing some. The data show about 270,000 clones, roughly 60% seen once. The sample's treatment: oral pan-JAK inhibitor, 5-10 mg twice daily. The sample was CD4+ T cells sorted from blood, taken at approximately week 51, from a patient treated with tofacitinib. The receptor source for this set is a human donor with alopecia areata.

Of note for this clone: This specimen includes other DNA sequences encoding the same CDR3. The J gene is TRBJ1-2, the V gene TRBV29-1; D ambiguous. Trimming shortened V by 2 bases and J by 8 bases, and 6 bases separated the two germline ends. CDR3 length equals 10 residues. In germline, CDR1 is SQVTM, CDR2 ANQGSEA. The CDR3 here is CSVENGGYTF. In DNA, the CDR3 is TGCAGCGTTGAAAATGGGGGCTACACCTTC.

V usage is TRBV2 and J usage is TRBJ2-7; TRBD1 aligns across 7 bases. The CDR3 has 15 residues. V lost 6 bases to trimming and J lost 2 bases; unmatched junction nucleotides: 10. Germline V CDR1 and CDR2: SNHLY, FYNNEI. The CDR3 sequence: CASRQPGQITYEQYF. CDR3 coding DNA: TGTGCCAGCAGGCAACCGGGACAGATCACCTACGAGCAGTACTTC.

The CDR3 DNA reads as TGTGCCAGCAGCTCGCAAACAGGGGGCACTGAAGCTTTCTTT. Encoded protein: CASSSQTGGTEAFF. This chain uses TRBV7-9 with TRBJ1-1; 8 positions match TRBD1. V shed 4 bases and J 4 bases; nucleotides not matched to a gene: 5. CDR3 length: 14 residues. Germline values: CDR1 SEHNR, CDR2 FQNEAQ (reference sequence).

CDR3 sequence: CASSQVSTSPSRYF. In DNA, the CDR3 is TGTGCCAGCAGCCAAGTATCGACTAGTCCGAGTCGGTACTTC. The rearrangement joins TRBV4-2 to TRBJ2-5, with D tentatively TRBD2 (6 bases). The CDR3 length is 14 residues. Per the germline V gene, CDR1 is LGHNA and CDR2 is YNFKEQ. The ends were cut back, 1 base at V and 13 bases at J, with 19 bases in the middle.

The V call is TRBV12-5, the J call TRBJ2-6; D unresolved. The V end was cut by 7 bases, the J end by 1 base, with 8 bases between. There are 14 residues in the CDR3. Per germline, CDR1 LGHNT and CDR2 FRNRAP. CDR3 nucleotides: TGTGCTAGTGCTTCGCTTTCTGGGGCCAACGTCCTGACTTTC. This encodes CASASLSGANVLTF.

The chain joins TRBV29-1 to TRBJ2-3, with TRBD1 matching over 10 bases. Germline CDR1 and CDR2: SQVTM and ANQGSEA. This CDR3 is built from 14 residues. The trim removed 6 bases at V and 4 bases at J, leaving 7 bases unmatched. Here the CDR3 reads CSVRDRGGADTQYF. For the CDR3, the DNA is TGCAGCGTGAGGGACAGGGGAGGAGCAGATACGCAGTATTTT.

The V call is TRBV4-3, the J call TRBJ1-4; D may be TRBD1 (5 bases). Trimming removed 1 base at V and 0 bases at J, with 6 bases between. The CDR3 runs 15 residues. In germline, CDR1 is LGHNA, CDR2 YSLEER. CDR3 amino acids: CASSQGGATNEKLFF. CDR3 in DNA: TGCGCCAGCAGCCAAGGGGGGGCAACTAATGAAAAACTGTTTTTT.

The chain uses TRBV25-1 and TRBJ2-7; D possibly uses TRBD1 or TRBD2 (5 bases each). Between the trimmed V and J ends, which lost 0 bases and 4 bases, there was a span of 13 bases. The length of the CDR3 is 15 residues. Germline assignment: CDR1 MGHDK and CDR2 SYGVNS. The CDR3 is CASSEYDWDRYEQYF. The CDR3, as DNA: TGTGCCAGCAGTGAATATGATTGGGACCGATACGAGCAGTACTTC.

The V call is TRBV4-1, the J call TRBJ2-5; TRBD1 is a possible D gene (6 bases). Germline loops: CDR1 MGHRA, CDR2 YSYEKL. Trimming took off 4 bases at V and 2 bases at J, with 11 bases between the two ends. The CDR3 runs 14 residues. The DNA for the CDR3 is TGCGCCAGCAGCCGATCGGACAGTCAAGAGACCCAGTACTTC. Translating it yields CASSRSDSQETQYF.